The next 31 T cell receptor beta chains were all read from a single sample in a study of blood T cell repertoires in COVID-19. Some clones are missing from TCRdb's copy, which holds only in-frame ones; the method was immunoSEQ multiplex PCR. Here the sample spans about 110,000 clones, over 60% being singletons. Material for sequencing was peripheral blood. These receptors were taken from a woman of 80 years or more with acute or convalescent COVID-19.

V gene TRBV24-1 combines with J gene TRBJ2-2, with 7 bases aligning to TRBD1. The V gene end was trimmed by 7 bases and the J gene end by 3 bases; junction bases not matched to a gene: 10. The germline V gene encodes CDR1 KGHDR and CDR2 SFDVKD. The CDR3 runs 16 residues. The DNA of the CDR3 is TGTGCCACCAGCCACAGGGGAGACCTTTACACCGGGGAGCTGTTTTTT. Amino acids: CATSHRGDLYTGELFF.

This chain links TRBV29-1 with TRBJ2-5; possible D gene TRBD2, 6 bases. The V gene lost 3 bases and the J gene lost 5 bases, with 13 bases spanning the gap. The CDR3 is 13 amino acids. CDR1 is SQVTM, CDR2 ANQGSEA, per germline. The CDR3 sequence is CSVDRGMGETQYF. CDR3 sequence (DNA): TGCAGCGTTGACCGGGGGATGGGCGAGACCCAGTACTTC.

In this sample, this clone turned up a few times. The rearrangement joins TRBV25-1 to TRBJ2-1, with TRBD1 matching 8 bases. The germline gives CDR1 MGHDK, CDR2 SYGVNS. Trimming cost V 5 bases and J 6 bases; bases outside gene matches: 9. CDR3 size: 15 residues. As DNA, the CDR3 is TGTGCCAGCAGTAAAACTCAGGGGGCTAGCAATGAGCAGTTCTTC. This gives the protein CASSKTQGASNEQFF. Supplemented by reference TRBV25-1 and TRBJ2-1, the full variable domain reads EADIYQTPRYLVIGTGKKITLECSQTMGHDKMYWYQQDPGMELHLIHYSYGVNSTEKGDLSSESTVSRIRTEHFPLTLESARPSHTSQYLCASSKTQGASNEQFFGPGTRLTVL.

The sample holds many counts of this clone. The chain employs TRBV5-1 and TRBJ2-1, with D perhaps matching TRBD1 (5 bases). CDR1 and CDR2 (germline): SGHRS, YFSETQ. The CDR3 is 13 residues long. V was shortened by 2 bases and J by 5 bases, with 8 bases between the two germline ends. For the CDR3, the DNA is TGCGCCAGCAGCTTAGGACAAGACAATGAGCAGTTCTTC. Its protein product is CASSLGQDNEQFF.

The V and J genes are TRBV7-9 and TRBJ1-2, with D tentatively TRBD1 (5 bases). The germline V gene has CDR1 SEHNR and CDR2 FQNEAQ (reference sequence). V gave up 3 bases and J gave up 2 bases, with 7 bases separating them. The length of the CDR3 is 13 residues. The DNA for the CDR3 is TGTGCCAGCAGCTTTCAGGGAAACTATGGCTACACCTTC. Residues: CASSFQGNYGYTF.

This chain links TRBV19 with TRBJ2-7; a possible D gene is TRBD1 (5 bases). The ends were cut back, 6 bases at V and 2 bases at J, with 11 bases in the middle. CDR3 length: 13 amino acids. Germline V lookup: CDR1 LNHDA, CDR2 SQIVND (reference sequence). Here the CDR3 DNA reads TGTGCCAGTAGCCTTGACAGCACCTACGAGCAGTACTTC. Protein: CASSLDSTYEQYF.

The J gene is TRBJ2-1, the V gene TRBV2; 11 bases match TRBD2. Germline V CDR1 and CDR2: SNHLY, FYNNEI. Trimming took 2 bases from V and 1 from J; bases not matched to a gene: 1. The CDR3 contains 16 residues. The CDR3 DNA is TGTGCCAGCAGTGAATGGACTAGCGGGTCCTACAATGAGCAGTTCTTC. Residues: CASSEWTSGSYNEQFF.

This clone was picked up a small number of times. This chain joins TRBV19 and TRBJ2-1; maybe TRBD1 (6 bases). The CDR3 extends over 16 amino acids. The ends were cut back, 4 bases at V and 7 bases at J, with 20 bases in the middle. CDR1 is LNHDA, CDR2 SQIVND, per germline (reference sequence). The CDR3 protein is CASSTNRAQDGNEQFF. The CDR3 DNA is TGTGCCAGTAGTACCAACAGGGCCCAAGATGGGAATGAGCAGTTCTTC.

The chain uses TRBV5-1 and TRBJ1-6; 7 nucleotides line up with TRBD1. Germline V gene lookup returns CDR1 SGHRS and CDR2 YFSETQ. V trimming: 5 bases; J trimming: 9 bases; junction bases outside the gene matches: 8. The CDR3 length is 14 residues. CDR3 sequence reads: CASRPTGVLSPLHF. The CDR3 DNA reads TGCGCCAGCAGACCCACAGGGGTTCTTTCACCCCTCCACTTT.

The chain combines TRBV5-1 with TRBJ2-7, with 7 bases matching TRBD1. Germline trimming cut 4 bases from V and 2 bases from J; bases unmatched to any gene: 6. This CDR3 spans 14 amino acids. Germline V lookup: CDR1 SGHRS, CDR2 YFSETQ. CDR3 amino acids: CASSRGQAAYEQYF. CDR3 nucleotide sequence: TGCGCCAGCAGCCGCGGACAGGCGGCCTACGAGCAGTACTTC. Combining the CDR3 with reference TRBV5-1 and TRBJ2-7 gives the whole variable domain KAGVTQTPRYLIKTRGQQVTLSCSPISGHRSVSWYQQTPGQGLQFLFEYFSETQRNKGNFPGRFSGRQFSNSRSEMNVSTLELGDSALYLCASSRGQAAYEQYFGPGTRLTVT.

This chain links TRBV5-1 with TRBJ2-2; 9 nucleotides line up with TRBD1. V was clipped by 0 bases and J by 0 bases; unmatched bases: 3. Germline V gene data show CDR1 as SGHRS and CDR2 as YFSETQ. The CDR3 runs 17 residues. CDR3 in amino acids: CASSLVGTGTNTGELFF. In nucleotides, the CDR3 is TGCGCCAGCAGCTTGGTCGGGACAGGGACGAACACCGGGGAGCTGTTTTTT.

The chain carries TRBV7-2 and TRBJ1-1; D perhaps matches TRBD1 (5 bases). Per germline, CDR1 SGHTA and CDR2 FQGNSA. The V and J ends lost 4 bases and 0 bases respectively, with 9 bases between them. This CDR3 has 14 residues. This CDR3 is CASSSTVMNTEAFF. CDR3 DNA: TGTGCCAGCAGCTCGACAGTCATGAACACTGAAGCTTTCTTT.

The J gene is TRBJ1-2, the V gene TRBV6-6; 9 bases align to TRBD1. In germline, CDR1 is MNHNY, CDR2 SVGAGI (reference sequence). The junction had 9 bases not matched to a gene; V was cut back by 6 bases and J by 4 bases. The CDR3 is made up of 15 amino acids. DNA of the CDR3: TGTGCCAGCAGAGGGCCTGGGGACAGGGCCTATGGCTACACCTTC. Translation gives CASRGPGDRAYGYTF.

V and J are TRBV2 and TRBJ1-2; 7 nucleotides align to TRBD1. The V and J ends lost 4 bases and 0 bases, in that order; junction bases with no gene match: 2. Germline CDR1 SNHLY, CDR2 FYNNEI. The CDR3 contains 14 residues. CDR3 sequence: CASSAGQSNYGYTF. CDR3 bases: TGTGCCAGCAGTGCGGGACAGTCTAACTATGGCTACACCTTC. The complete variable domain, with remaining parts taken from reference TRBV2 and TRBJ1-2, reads EPEVTQTPSHQVTQMGQEVILRCVPISNHLYFYWYRQILGQKVEFLVSFYNNEISEKSEIFDDQFSVERPDGSNFTLKIRSTKLEDSAMYFCASSAGQSNYGYTFGSGTRLTVV.

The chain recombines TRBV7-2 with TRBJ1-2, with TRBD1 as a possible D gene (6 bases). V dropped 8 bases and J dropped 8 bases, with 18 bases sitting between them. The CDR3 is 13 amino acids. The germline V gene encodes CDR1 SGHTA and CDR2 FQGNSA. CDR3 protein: CASGYRAEWGYTF. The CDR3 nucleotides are TGTGCCAGCGGGTACAGGGCGGAGTGGGGCTACACCTTC.

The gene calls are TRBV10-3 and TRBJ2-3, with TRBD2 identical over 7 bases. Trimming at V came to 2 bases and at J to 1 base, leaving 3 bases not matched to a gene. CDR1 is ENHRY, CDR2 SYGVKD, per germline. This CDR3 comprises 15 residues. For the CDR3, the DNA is TGTGCCATCAGTGAGGAACTAGCGCGCACAGATACGCAGTATTTT. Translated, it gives CAISEELARTDTQYF.

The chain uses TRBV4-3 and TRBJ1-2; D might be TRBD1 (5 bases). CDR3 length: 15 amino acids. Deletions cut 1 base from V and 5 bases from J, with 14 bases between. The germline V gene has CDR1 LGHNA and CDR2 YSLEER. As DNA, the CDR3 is TGCGCCAGCAGCCAAGGGCTTGGATCAGGGTATGGCTACACCTTC. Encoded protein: CASSQGLGSGYGYTF.

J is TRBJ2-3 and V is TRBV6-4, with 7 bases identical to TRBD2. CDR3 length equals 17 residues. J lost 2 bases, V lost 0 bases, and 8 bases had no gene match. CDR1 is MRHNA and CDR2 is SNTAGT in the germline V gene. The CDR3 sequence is CASSDSMGLLITDTQYF. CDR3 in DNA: TGTGCCAGCAGTGACTCTATGGGACTATTAATCACAGATACGCAGTATTTT.

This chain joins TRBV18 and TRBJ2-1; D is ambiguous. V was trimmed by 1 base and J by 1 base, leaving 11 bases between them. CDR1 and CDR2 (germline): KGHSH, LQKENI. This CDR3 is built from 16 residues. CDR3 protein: CASSPLESVSYNEQFF. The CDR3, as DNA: TGTGCCAGCTCACCACTGGAGAGCGTGTCCTACAATGAGCAGTTCTTC.

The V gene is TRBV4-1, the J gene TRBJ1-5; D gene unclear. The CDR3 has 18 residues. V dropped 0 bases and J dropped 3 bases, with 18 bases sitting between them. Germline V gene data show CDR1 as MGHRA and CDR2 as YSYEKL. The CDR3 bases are TGCGCCAGCAGCCAAGAACGTGGTGGAGAGGGAATCAATCAGCCCCAGCATTTT. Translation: CASSQERGGEGINQPQHF.

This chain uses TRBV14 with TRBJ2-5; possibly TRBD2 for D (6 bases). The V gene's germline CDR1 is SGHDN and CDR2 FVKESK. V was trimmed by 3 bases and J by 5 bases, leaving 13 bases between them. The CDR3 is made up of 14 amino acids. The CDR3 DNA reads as TGTGCCAGCAGCCACCAGGCGGGGTGGGAGACCCAGTACTTC. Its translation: CASSHQAGWETQYF.

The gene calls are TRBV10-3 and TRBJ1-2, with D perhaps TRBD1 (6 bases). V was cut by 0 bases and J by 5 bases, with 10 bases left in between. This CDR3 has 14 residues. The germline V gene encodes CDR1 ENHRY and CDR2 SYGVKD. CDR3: CAISESQRGYGYTF. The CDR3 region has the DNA TGTGCCATCAGTGAGTCTCAGAGGGGGTATGGCTACACCTTC.

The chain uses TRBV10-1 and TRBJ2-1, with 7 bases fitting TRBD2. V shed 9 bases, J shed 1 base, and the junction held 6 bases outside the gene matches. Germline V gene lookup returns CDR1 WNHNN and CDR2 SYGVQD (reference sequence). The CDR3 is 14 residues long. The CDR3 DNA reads TGCGCCAGTAGACCGGGACTATCCTACAATGAGCAGTTCTTC. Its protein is CASRPGLSYNEQFF.

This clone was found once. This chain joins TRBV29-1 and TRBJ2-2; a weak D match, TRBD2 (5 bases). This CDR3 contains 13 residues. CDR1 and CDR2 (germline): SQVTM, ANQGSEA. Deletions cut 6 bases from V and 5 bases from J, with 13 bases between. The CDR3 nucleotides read TGCAGCGTACTACCCCCGGGGACCGGGGAGCTGTTTTTT. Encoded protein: CSVLPPGTGELFF.

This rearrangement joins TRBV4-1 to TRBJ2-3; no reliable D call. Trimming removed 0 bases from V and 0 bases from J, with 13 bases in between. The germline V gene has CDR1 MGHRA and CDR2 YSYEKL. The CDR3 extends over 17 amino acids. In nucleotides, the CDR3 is TGCGCCAGCAGCCAAGACTCTCGCGGATCTAGCACAGATACGCAGTATTTT. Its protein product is CASSQDSRGSSTDTQYF.

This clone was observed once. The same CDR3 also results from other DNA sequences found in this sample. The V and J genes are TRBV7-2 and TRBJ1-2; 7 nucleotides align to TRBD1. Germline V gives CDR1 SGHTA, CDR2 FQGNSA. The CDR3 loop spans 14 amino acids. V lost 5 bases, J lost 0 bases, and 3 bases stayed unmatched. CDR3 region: CASSPGTANYGYTF. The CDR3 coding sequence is TGTGCCAGCAGCCCCGGGACAGCTAACTATGGCTACACCTTC.

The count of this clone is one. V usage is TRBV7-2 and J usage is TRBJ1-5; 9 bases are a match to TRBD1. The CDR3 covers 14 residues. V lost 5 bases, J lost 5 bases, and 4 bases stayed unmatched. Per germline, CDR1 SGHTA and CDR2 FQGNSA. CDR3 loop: CASSPGQGYQPQHF. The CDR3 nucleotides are TGTGCCAGCAGCCCTGGACAGGGGTATCAGCCCCAGCATTTT.

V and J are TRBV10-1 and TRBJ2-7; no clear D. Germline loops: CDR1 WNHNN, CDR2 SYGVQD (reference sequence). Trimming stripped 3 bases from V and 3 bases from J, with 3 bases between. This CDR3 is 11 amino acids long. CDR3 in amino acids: CASSDRYEQYF. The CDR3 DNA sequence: TGCGCCAGCAGTGACCGCTACGAGCAGTACTTC.

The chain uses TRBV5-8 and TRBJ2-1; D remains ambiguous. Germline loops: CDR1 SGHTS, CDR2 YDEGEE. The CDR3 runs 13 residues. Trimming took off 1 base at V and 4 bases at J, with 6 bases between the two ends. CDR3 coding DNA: TGTGCCAGCAGCTTGCAACAGTACAATGAGCAGTTCTTC. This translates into CASSLQQYNEQFF.

CDR3 sequence (DNA): TGCAGCGTTGTTGGCAGTCAAGAGACCCAGTACTTC. Translating it yields CSVVGSQETQYF. The V gene is TRBV29-1, the J gene TRBJ2-5; D gene ambiguous. The CDR3 runs 12 residues. Germline loops: CDR1 SQVTM, CDR2 ANQGSEA. Deletions cut 4 bases from V and 2 bases from J, with 8 bases between.

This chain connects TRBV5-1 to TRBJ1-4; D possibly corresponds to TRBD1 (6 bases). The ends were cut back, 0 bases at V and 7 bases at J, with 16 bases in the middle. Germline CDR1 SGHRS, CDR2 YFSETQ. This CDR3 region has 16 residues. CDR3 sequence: CASSLVLGHRVEKLFF. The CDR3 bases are TGCGCCAGCAGCTTGGTATTGGGACATCGGGTTGAAAAACTGTTTTTT.